Below are 10 T cell receptor beta chains sequenced from a single sample in a study of regulatory T cells in long-lasting Graves disease. CDR3-region Arm-PCR and iRepertoire HTBI primers produced the TCR beta libraries. TCRdb processed the multiplex PCR reads anew with MiXCR; each CDR3 protein has one entry. The data show 500,000 or so distinct CDR3 sequences, 15% to 20% seen once. Indicated time point: newly diagnosed GD, antithyroid drugs for less than 3 months. RNA extracted from PBMCs served as the sequencing template. These records were also assigned to another study, of T cells in Graves' hyperthyroidism and ophthalmopathy.

The input for sequencing was peripheral blood mononuclear cells (PBMCs), taken at new diagnosis, from a patient treated with antithyroid drugs. Every receptor here comes from a middle-aged woman with Graves disease.

The chain has TRBV30 and TRBJ1-6; D uncertain. The CDR3 contains 13 residues. The ends were cut back, 2 bases at V and 6 bases at J, with 8 bases in the middle. Germline CDR1 and CDR2: GTSNPN and SVGIG (reference sequence). In nucleotides, the CDR3 is TGTGCCTGGAGTCGTCAATTTAATTCACCCCTCCACTTT. Translated: CAWSRQFNSPLHF. Supplemented by reference TRBV30 and TRBJ1-6, the full variable domain reads SQTIHQWPATLVQPVGSPLSLECTVEGTSNPNLYWYRQAAGRGLQLLFYSVGIGQISSEVPQNLSASRPQDRQFILSSKKLLLSDSGFYLCAWSRQFNSPLHFGNGTRLTVT.

There are many counts of this clonotype. The chain employs TRBV5-1 and TRBJ2-3; D uncertain. V was trimmed by 4 bases and J by 3 bases, leaving 9 bases between them. CDR1 is SGHRS, CDR2 YFSETQ, per germline. The CDR3 is made up of 13 amino acids. The CDR3 sequence is CASSPAGTDTQYF. The CDR3 DNA follows: TGCGCCAGCAGCCCAGCCGGGACAGATACGCAGTATTTT.

The V and J genes are TRBV7-9 and TRBJ1-3; TRBD1 might be the D (6 bases). V was shortened by 5 bases and J by 1 base, with 12 bases between the two germline ends. This CDR3 has 15 residues. Germline CDR1 and CDR2: SEHNR and FQNEAQ (reference sequence). The CDR3 coding sequence is TGTGCCAGCAGCACCACAGGGACGTCTGGAAACACCATATATTTT. Translated: CASSTTGTSGNTIYF.

In its sample, this clonotype was seen many times. The chain uses TRBV24-1 and TRBJ2-1, with 9 bases fitting TRBD1. Trimming cost V 0 bases and J 8 bases; bases outside gene matches: 7. CDR3 size: 16 residues. The germline V gene has CDR1 KGHDR and CDR2 SFDVKD. CDR3 nucleotides: TGTGCCACCAGTGATTTGGGCGGACAGGGGTTGGATGAGCAGTTCTTC. This sequence encodes CATSDLGGQGLDEQFF.

This chain connects TRBV7-9 to TRBJ1-2; D is undetermined. The CDR3 is 13 amino acids. Trimming pared 4 bases from V and 3 bases from J, leaving 9 bases between. Per the germline V gene, CDR1 is SEHNR and CDR2 is FQNEAQ (reference sequence). CDR3 sequence: CASSSPPHYGYTF. The CDR3 bases are TGTGCCAGCAGCTCCCCCCCGCACTATGGCTACACCTTC.

The chain combines TRBV9 with TRBJ1-3, with D unresolved. The CDR3 extends over 15 amino acids. Germline V gene sequence: CDR1 SGDLS, CDR2 YYNGEE. Trimming took off 0 bases at V and 0 bases at J, with 7 bases between the two ends. The CDR3 DNA reads TGTGCCAGCAGCGTAGACTCCCTCTCTGGAAACACCATATATTTT. This codes for CASSVDSLSGNTIYF.

This chain links TRBV5-5 with TRBJ1-5, with D hard to call. Trimming removed 6 bases at V and 1 base at J, with 14 bases between. The CDR3 totals 15 residues. The germline CDR1 and CDR2 sequences are SGHKS and YYEKEE (reference sequence). This chain's CDR3 is CASTLGQASNQPQHF. As DNA, the CDR3 is TGTGCCAGCACCCTCGGTCAGGCGAGCAATCAGCCCCAGCATTTT. Complete variable domain (other parts from reference TRBV5-5 and TRBJ1-5): DAGVTQSPTHLIKTRGQQVTLRCSPISGHKSVSWYQQVLGQGPQFIFQYYEKEERGRGNFPDRFSARQFPNYSSELNVNALLLGDSALYLCASTLGQASNQPQHFGDGTRLSIL.

This clonotype was counted a few times. The rearrangement links TRBV2 to TRBJ1-4; D gene ambiguous. This CDR3 spans 13 amino acids. The V gene lost 7 bases and the J gene lost 3 bases, with 9 bases spanning the gap. The germline gives CDR1 SNHLY, CDR2 FYNNEI. CDR3 DNA: TGTGCCAGCAATAAGCTGCCTAATGAAAAACTGTTTTTT. It encodes CASNKLPNEKLFF.

This clonotype was seen ten or more times. The chain recombines TRBV6-5 with TRBJ2-7; 7 bases match TRBD1. After removal of 0 bases from V and 7 bases from J, the junction contained 12 bases not matched to a gene. Germline V lookup: CDR1 MNHEY, CDR2 SVGAGI. The CDR3 runs to 16 residues. The CDR3 bases are TGTGCCAGCAGTTACTCGACAGGGAGACCCTCTAGGGAGCAGTACTTC. Translated, it gives CASSYSTGRPSREQYF.

The sample holds a few counts of this clonotype. The chain links TRBV11-2 to TRBJ1-2; 8 bases map to TRBD1. The J segment lost 5 bases and the V segment lost 1 base, leaving 3 bases of the junction unmatched. The CDR3 has 14 residues. Germline CDR1 is SGHAT and CDR2 is FQNNGV. The CDR3 DNA reads as TGTGCCAGCAGCTTAGTACGGACAGGGTATGGCTACACCTTC. It translates to CASSLVRTGYGYTF. Filled out from reference TRBV11-2 and TRBJ1-2, the complete variable domain reads EAGVAQSPRYKIIEKRQSVAFWCNPISGHATLYWYQQILGQGPKLLIQFQNNGVVDDSQLPKDRFSAERLKGVDSTLKIQPAKLEDSAVYLCASSLVRTGYGYTFGSGTRLTVV.